This T cell receptor (beta chain) was captured by sequencing in a study of shared clonotypes between healthy human individuals. On the study more broadly: Two female and a few male donors aged 18 to 49 were enrolled.

Study results and caveats: Rarefaction showed that sequencing of sorted subsets was incomplete (despite large depth).

A word on this clone: Its antigen remains unknown.

Nashville, Tennessee was home to all donors, each a Caucasian adult. Germline V gene data show CDR1 as SGDLS and CDR2 as YYNGEE. CDR3 length: 18 residues. Deletions cut 0 bases from V and 0 bases from J, with 16 bases between. Profiled with immunoSEQ multiplex PCR; TCRdb holds only in-frame clones, not every one. The sample shows 2,500,000 or so clones, roughly 93% of them seen only once. Input material: naive CD4+ T cells from PBMCs. Described subset: CD45RA+ positively selected. The chain links TRBV9 to TRBJ2-1, with D possibly called TRBD1 or TRBD2 (6 bases each). The clonotype originates from a young man in good health. Some clones in this sample may be carry-over from other donors' samples. The CDR3 reads CASSVASGGLSSYNEQFF. CDR3 bases: TGTGCCAGCAGCGTAGCTTCTGGGGGGCTTAGCTCCTACAATGAGCAGTTCTTC.